A single sample gave rise to the 18 T cell receptor beta chains below, sequenced in a study of Tregs in tolerant kidney transplant recipients. The protocol was immunoSEQ multiplex PCR, while the TCRdb copy is restricted to in-frame clones and leaves out a portion. The sample yields more than 95,000 clones, around nine tenths seen once. The specimen sequenced was CD4+ T cells from blood. The receptors come from a human donor in good health.

The chain has TRBV7-2 and TRBJ2-4, with D possibly matching TRBD2 (6 bases). Germline V gives CDR1 SGHTA, CDR2 FQGNSA. Trimming took off 3 bases at V and 0 bases at J, with 6 bases between the two ends. The CDR3 has 14 amino acids. CDR3 in amino acids: CASSLGLAKNIQYF. DNA of the CDR3: TGTGCCAGCAGCTTGGGACTAGCCAAAAACATTCAGTACTTC.

The V call is TRBV11-2, the J call TRBJ1-2; TRBD1 aligns across 7 bases. Germline CDR1 reads SGHAT; CDR2 reads FQNNGV. Trimming took 5 bases from V and 4 from J; bases not matched to a gene: 10. CDR3 length: 15 residues. The CDR3 DNA reads as TGTGCCAGCAGCCAACAGGGGATGGGACCCTATGGCTACACCTTC. Protein sequence: CASSQQGMGPYGYTF.

The chain carries TRBV6-6 and TRBJ1-2; 9 nucleotides align to TRBD1. The germline V gene has CDR1 MNHNY and CDR2 SVGAGI (reference sequence). This CDR3 has 15 residues. V lost 0 bases to trimming and J lost 4 bases; unmatched junction nucleotides: 3. This CDR3 is CASSYSSTGGYGYTF. For the CDR3, the DNA is TGTGCCAGCAGTTACTCGTCGACAGGGGGCTATGGCTACACCTTC.

CDR3 DNA: TGTGCCAGTAGTCTTGGACAGAACAATGAGCAGTTCTTC. Translation: CASSLGQNNEQFF. The V call is TRBV19, the J call TRBJ2-1; TRBD1 might be the D (6 bases). The V gene lost 5 bases and the J gene lost 5 bases, with 10 bases spanning the gap. Germline loops: CDR1 LNHDA, CDR2 SQIVND (reference sequence). The CDR3 loop spans 13 amino acids.

This chain connects TRBV7-6 to TRBJ2-1, with 9 bases matching TRBD2. The V gene end was trimmed by 4 bases and the J gene end by 4 bases; junction bases not matched to a gene: 8. Germline CDR1 reads SGHVS; CDR2 reads FNYEAQ. This CDR3 region has 16 residues. The CDR3 coding sequence is TGTGCCAGCAGCTCGGGGGGCGGGAGGGCGTACAATGAGCAGTTCTTC. The encoded protein is CASSSGGGRAYNEQFF.

The CDR3 region is CASSPPGAANTEAFF. The CDR3 bases are TGTGCCAGCAGCCCCCCCGGTGCGGCGAACACTGAAGCTTTCTTT. The genes are TRBV6-6 and TRBJ1-1, with D uncertain. This CDR3 is built from 15 residues. The germline CDR1 and CDR2 sequences are MNHNY and SVGAGI (reference sequence). V was cut by 6 bases and J by 1 base, with 15 bases left in between.

The chain combines TRBV30 with TRBJ1-2; D uncertain. CDR1 is GTSNPN and CDR2 is SVGIG in the germline V gene (reference sequence). V gave up 8 bases and J gave up 4 bases, with 20 bases separating them. The CDR3 runs to 14 residues. The CDR3 DNA follows: TGTGCCACCCAACCCGGACGGGTGTTCTATGGCTACACCTTC. It yields the protein CATQPGRVFYGYTF.

The rearrangement joins TRBV14 to TRBJ2-2; D unresolved. Between the trimmed V and J ends, which lost 3 bases and 3 bases, there was a span of 8 bases. The CDR3 loop spans 14 amino acids. Per germline, CDR1 SGHDN and CDR2 FVKESK. CDR3 DNA: TGTGCCAGCAGCCACCGTGCGGACACCGGGGAGCTGTTTTTT. The encoded protein is CASSHRADTGELFF.

This clone showed up just a few times. The gene calls are TRBV30 and TRBJ1-5, with D unresolved. Germline CDR1 GTSNPN, CDR2 SVGIG (reference sequence). The CDR3 consists of 14 residues. The V end lost 3 bases, the J end lost 0 bases, and 9 bases lay between the germline ends. CDR3 sequence: CAWRGANSNQPQHF. The CDR3 nucleotides read TGTGCCTGGAGAGGCGCGAATAGCAATCAGCCCCAGCATTTT.

The CDR3 bases are TGTGCCAGTAGTGGAGTGGGAGGGACAGATAACACTGAAGCTTTCTTT. Residues: CASSGVGGTDNTEAFF. V gene TRBV19 combines with J gene TRBJ1-1; 7 bases agree with TRBD1. The J segment lost 2 bases and the V segment lost 5 bases, leaving 11 bases of the junction unmatched. The germline CDR1 and CDR2 sequences are LNHDA and SQIVND (reference sequence). The CDR3 is made up of 16 amino acids.

The V gene is TRBV10-1, the J gene TRBJ2-7; D is perhaps TRBD1 (5 bases). CDR3 size: 13 residues. Germline CDR1 and CDR2: WNHNN and SYGVQD (reference sequence). Trimming pared 4 bases from V and 2 bases from J, leaving 9 bases between. Written as DNA, the CDR3 is TGCGCCAGCAGTGGGGGCAATGCCTACGAGCAGTACTTC. Translated, it gives CASSGGNAYEQYF.

Concerning this clone itself: A read error may produce the germline difference seen at one junction end. The V gene is TRBV5-1, the J gene TRBJ2-5; no clear D. The CDR3 extends over 12 amino acids. From germline, CDR1 is SGHRS and CDR2 YFSETQ. The chain's CDR3 is CASSLAVDLWHF. The CDR3, as DNA: TGCGCCAGCAGCTTGGCGGTGGATTTATGGCACTTC.

The chain is built from TRBV5-4 and TRBJ2-3, with D tentatively TRBD1 (6 bases). The germline V gene encodes CDR1 SGHNT and CDR2 YYREEE (reference sequence). The CDR3 is 17 residues long. Deletions cut 5 bases from V and 1 base from J, with 20 bases between. The chain's CDR3 is CASRVGQFEKGTDTQYF. The CDR3 DNA is TGTGCCAGCAGGGTAGGACAGTTCGAAAAGGGCACAGATACGCAGTATTTT.

J is TRBJ1-3 and V is TRBV18; unclear D gene. The germline V gene has CDR1 KGHSH and CDR2 LQKENI. V gave up 3 bases and J gave up 2 bases, with 11 bases separating them. The length of the CDR3 is 15 residues. The chain's CDR3 is CASSPVQGTGNTIYF. The CDR3 DNA is TGTGCCAGCTCACCCGTTCAAGGGACTGGAAACACCATATATTTT.

In this sample, this clone turned up once. The chain employs TRBV6-6 and TRBJ2-3; maybe TRBD1 (5 bases). V was cut by 2 bases and J by 3 bases, with 12 bases left in between. Germline loops: CDR1 MNHNY, CDR2 SVGAGI (reference sequence). The CDR3 has 15 residues. CDR3 sequence: CASSYDSPRTDTQYF. CDR3 DNA sequence: TGTGCCAGCAGTTACGACAGCCCAAGGACAGATACGCAGTATTTT.

CDR3 sequence: CASQRGSSYEQYF. CDR3 DNA sequence: TGCGCCAGCCAGAGGGGCAGCTCCTACGAGCAGTACTTC. The chain carries TRBV10-1 and TRBJ2-7; D might be TRBD1 or TRBD2, each matching 5 bases. Trimming took 8 bases from V and 0 from J, leaving 11 bases between them. Germline V CDR1 and CDR2: WNHNN, SYGVQD (reference sequence). The CDR3 totals 13 residues.

The chain recombines TRBV29-1 with TRBJ2-1; D gene ambiguous. This CDR3 comprises 14 residues. Germline V gene sequence: CDR1 SQVTM, CDR2 ANQGSEA. Trimming took 7 bases from V and 6 from J, leaving 19 bases between them. The CDR3 DNA sequence: TGCAGCGCCCAATTGGGTCAAGACGGCAATGAGCAGTTCTTC. Amino acid sequence: CSAQLGQDGNEQFF.

The CDR3 loop is CASSRAGMDEQYF. The CDR3 nucleotides are TGTGCCAGCAGCAGGGCAGGGATGGACGAGCAGTACTTC. V is TRBV5-4 and J is TRBJ2-7; maybe TRBD1 (5 bases). V gave up 4 bases and J gave up 5 bases, with 13 bases separating them. The CDR3 contains 13 residues. Germline V gives CDR1 SGHNT, CDR2 YYREEE (reference sequence).